This note documents a single T cell receptor beta chain sequence. The sample comes from a study of blood T cell repertoires in COVID-19. As for the study in general: The United States, Italy and Spain supplied acute and convalescent COVID-19 samples.

Categorization into cohorts depended on clinical history that participants reported. Source study methods: From reference gene primer amplification, estimates of nucleated cell counts were derived. Sequencing was performed with immunoSEQ multiplex PCR; in TCRdb, only in-frame clones are kept and a portion is missing. From that table come the V and J calls and clone size; the DNA was used to work out D and trimming. The data contain hundreds of thousands of clones, more than 85% of them singletons. CDR3 length: 16 amino acids. Germline V gene data show CDR1 as SGHAT and CDR2 as FQNNGV. V lost 1 base, J lost 10 bases, and 13 bases stayed unmatched.

The source is a woman in her 30s who had recovered from COVID-19. V and J are TRBV11-2 and TRBJ1-3, with TRBD1 matching over 7 bases. The sample taken for sequencing was PBMCs or T cells enriched from blood (not recorded which). The CDR3 region is CASSLVGRDSSRTIYF. In DNA, the CDR3 is TGTGCCAGCAGCTTAGTAGGAAGGGACAGTTCAAGAACCATATATTTT.